The T cell receptor (beta chain) described here comes from a study of shared clonotypes between healthy human individuals. Study results and caveats: The study found lower generation probabilities in non-shared clonotypes than in those shared by all four donors.

In the case of this clone: The antigen is not known.

This CDR3 region has 10 residues. The V and J ends lost 4 bases and 10 bases respectively, with 7 bases between them. Looked up from germline, CDR1 is WNHNN and CDR2 is SYGVQD (reference sequence). Naive CD4+ cells were CD45RA-selected; the remaining cells were memory. TCRdb's table, derived via immunoSEQ multiplex PCR, lists solely in-frame clones and lacks some. The repertoire holds some 1 million clones, with about 75% as singletons. The V and J genes are TRBV10-1 and TRBJ1-2; D gene uncertain. This TCR was sampled from a man aged 18 to 29 in good health. The sequenced material came from memory CD4+ T cells sorted from blood. Subset defined: CD45RA-negative fraction. This chain's CDR3 is CASSASIYTF. As DNA, the CDR3 is TGCGCCAGCAGTGCGTCCATCTACACCTTC.